The 17 T cell receptor beta chains in this list originate from one sample, sequenced in a study of T cell repertoires in cytomegalovirus infection. From the reads, TCRdb called clonotypes with MiXCR, one entry per CDR3 protein. The sample consists of roughly 200,000 distinct CDR3 sequences, 17% of them appearing once. Sequencing was carried out using CD8+ T cells from PBMCs. Receptors were obtained from a human donor in good health (CMV status not recorded). Some clones in this sample may be carry-over from other donors' samples.

This clonotype was seen only once. The chain carries TRBV4-1 and TRBJ1-1; TRBD1 is a possible D gene (5 bases). Trimming left V 0 bases short and J 4 bases short, with 12 bases between. The CDR3 contains 15 residues. The germline V gene has CDR1 MGHRA and CDR2 YSYEKL. CDR3 nucleotide sequence: TGCGCCAGCAGCCAAGATCTTCGGGGGGGCACTGAAGCTTTCTTT. This sequence encodes CASSQDLRGGTEAFF.

This clonotype came up a few times. The J gene is TRBJ2-7, the V gene TRBV6-2 or TRBV6-3; D call uncertain. Trimming cost V 1 base and J 5 bases, with 9 bases left between them. This CDR3 is built from 13 residues. Germline V gene data show CDR1 as MNHEY and CDR2 as SVGEGT. The DNA of the CDR3 is TGTGCCAGCAGTTACTTACTAAGGGACGAGCAGTACTTC. Translated: CASSYLLRDEQYF.

This clonotype was picked up a small number of times. V and J are TRBV7-8 and TRBJ2-7; D may be TRBD1 (6 bases). The CDR3 is 13 residues long. V lost 5 bases and J lost 5, with 13 bases in between. Germline CDR1 is SGHVS and CDR2 is FQNEAQ. CDR3 in DNA: TGTGCCAGCAGCCGAGAACAGGGTAACGAGCAGTACTTC. Protein: CASSREQGNEQYF.

This chain uses TRBV20-1 with TRBJ1-3; D unresolved. The V gene's germline CDR1 is DFQATT and CDR2 SNEGSKA (reference sequence). V lost 0 bases, J lost 4 bases, and 19 bases lay in between. The CDR3 extends over 17 amino acids. The CDR3 DNA reads TGCAGTGCTAGAGAGATGATGCGGCCCCAAGTAGGAAACACCATATATTTT. As protein: CSAREMMRPQVGNTIYF.

The V gene is TRBV14, the J gene TRBJ2-7; 9 positions agree with TRBD1. Germline CDR1 SGHDN, CDR2 FVKESK. Trimming cost V 3 bases and J 5 bases; bases outside gene matches: 8. The CDR3 is 15 amino acids. CDR3: CASSQSGTGRNEQYF. The DNA for the CDR3 is TGTGCCAGCAGCCAGTCCGGGACAGGGAGGAACGAGCAGTACTTC.

The chain combines TRBV7-9 with TRBJ2-7; D ambiguous. The length of the CDR3 is 11 residues. Germline CDR1 SEHNR, CDR2 FQNEAQ (reference sequence). Trimming removed 6 bases at V and 6 bases at J, with 9 bases between. CDR3: CASSSAAEQYF. The CDR3 DNA reads TGTGCCAGCAGTTCAGCAGCCGAGCAGTACTTC.

This clonotype has at least ten counts. The chain has TRBV7-8 and TRBJ1-5; unclear D gene. The ends were cut back, 4 bases at V and 11 bases at J, with 15 bases in the middle. The CDR3 length is 13 residues. CDR1 and CDR2 (germline): SGHVS, FQNEAQ. Here the CDR3 reads CASSSGPNQAQHF. DNA for the CDR3: TGTGCCAGCAGCTCCGGACCGAATCAAGCCCAGCATTTT.

This sequence joins TRBV28 and TRBJ1-1; possibly TRBD1 for D (5 bases). The germline CDR1 and CDR2 sequences are MDHEN and SYDVKM. The CDR3 is 15 residues long. V gave up 7 bases and J gave up 0 bases, with 15 bases separating them. The CDR3 here is CASTLSGGMNTEAFF. The CDR3 region has the DNA TGTGCCAGCACCCTCAGCGGGGGGATGAACACTGAAGCTTTCTTT.

The rearrangement joins TRBV5-5 to TRBJ2-7; D may be TRBD2 (5 bases). The CDR3 has 16 residues. Trimming stripped 1 base from V and 7 bases from J, with 21 bases between. From germline, CDR1 is SGHKS and CDR2 YYEKEE (reference sequence). CDR3: CASSLRERYAGEEQYF. The CDR3 nucleotides are TGTGCCAGCAGCTTGAGAGAGCGGTACGCCGGTGAGGAGCAGTACTTC.

This clonotype was detected a few times. The chain employs TRBV29-1 and TRBJ1-2, with D perhaps matching TRBD1 (6 bases). Deletions cut 5 bases from V and 4 bases from J, with 8 bases between. The V gene's germline CDR1 is SQVTM and CDR2 ANQGSEA. This CDR3 contains 11 residues. The CDR3 region has the DNA TGCAGCGTTAGGACAGTCTATGGCTACACCTTC. The encoded protein is CSVRTVYGYTF.

This clonotype has a handful of counts. The chain employs TRBV6-2 or TRBV6-3 and TRBJ2-7, with D hard to call. Germline values: CDR1 MNHEY, CDR2 SVGEGT. There are 13 residues in the CDR3. Between the trimmed V and J ends, which lost 2 bases and 0 bases, there was a span of 5 bases. This CDR3 reads CASSYEASYEQYF. CDR3 coding DNA: TGTGCCAGCAGTTACGAGGCCTCCTACGAGCAGTACTTC.

As for this clonotype: The junction and the germline gene differ at one end; a read error may be behind it. V gene TRBV7-9 combines with J gene TRBJ1-5; D remains ambiguous. This CDR3 spans 13 amino acids. CDR1 and CDR2 (germline): SEHNR, FQNEAQ (reference sequence). The CDR3 protein is CASSLAWNQPQHF. The CDR3 nucleotides are TGTGCCAGCAGTTTAGCGTGGAATCAGCCCCAGCATTTT. The variable domain in full, with the rest retrieved from reference TRBV7-9 and TRBJ1-5, is DTGVSQNPRHKITKRGQNVTFRCDPISEHNRLYWYRQTLGQGPEFLTYFQNEAQLEKSRLLSDRFSAERPKGSFSTLEIQRTEQGDSAMYLCASSLAWNQPQHFGDGTRLSIL.

The rearrangement uses TRBV20-1 and TRBJ2-2; the match to TRBD1 covers 8 bases. CDR1 DFQATT and CDR2 SNEGSKA come from the germline V gene (reference sequence). The junction had 3 bases not matched to a gene; V was cut back by 3 bases and J by 6 bases. The CDR3 length is 13 residues. This CDR3 is CSARQGAAGELFF. CDR3 nucleotides: TGCAGTGCTAGGCAGGGGGCTGCCGGGGAGCTGTTTTTT.

V usage is TRBV7-8 and J usage is TRBJ1-1; a possible D gene is TRBD1 (5 bases). The germline CDR1 and CDR2 sequences are SGHVS and FQNEAQ. Trimming removed 5 bases at V and 1 base at J, with 14 bases between. This CDR3 has 15 residues. CDR3 sequence: CASSPGARQNTEAFF. CDR3 nucleotides: TGTGCCAGCAGCCCCGGGGCCCGGCAGAACACTGAAGCTTTCTTT.

This clonotype was seen only a few times. This rearrangement joins TRBV6-6 to TRBJ2-7; no clear D gene. V was cut by 5 bases and J by 7 bases, with 15 bases left in between. The germline gives CDR1 MNHNY, CDR2 SVGAGI (reference sequence). The CDR3 has 13 residues. The CDR3 spells CASSRWVSEEQYF. CDR3 bases: TGTGCCAGCAGTCGCTGGGTCTCGGAGGAGCAGTACTTC.

J is TRBJ1-6 and V is TRBV12-3 or TRBV12-4; unclear D gene. This CDR3 is 16 amino acids long. V was pared by 3 bases and J by 0 bases, with 9 bases between. The CDR3 bases are TGTGCCAGCAGTTTCTTCTTGAGCTCCTATAATTCACCCCTCCACTTT. Translated, it gives CASSFFLSSYNSPLHF.

This clonotype has more than one count but fewer than ten. The genes are TRBV7-6 and TRBJ2-7; 9 bases are shared with TRBD1. Germline loops: CDR1 SGHVS, CDR2 FNYEAQ. The trim removed 5 bases at V and 6 bases at J, leaving 14 bases unmatched. The CDR3 runs 16 residues. CDR3 sequence reads: CASSPHGQGSIVEQYF. CDR3 DNA: TGTGCCAGCAGCCCGCACGGACAGGGGTCAATCGTCGAGCAGTACTTC.